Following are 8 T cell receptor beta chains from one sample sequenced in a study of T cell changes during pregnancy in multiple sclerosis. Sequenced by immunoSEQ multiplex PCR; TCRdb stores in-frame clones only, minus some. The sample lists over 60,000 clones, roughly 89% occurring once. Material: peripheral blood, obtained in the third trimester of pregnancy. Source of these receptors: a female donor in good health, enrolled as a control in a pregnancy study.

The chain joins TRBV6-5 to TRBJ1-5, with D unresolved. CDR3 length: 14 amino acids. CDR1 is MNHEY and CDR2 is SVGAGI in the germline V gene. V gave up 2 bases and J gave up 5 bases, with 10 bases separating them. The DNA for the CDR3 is TGTGCCAGCAGTTACCGGCCAGGTTATCAGCCCCAGCATTTT. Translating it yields CASSYRPGYQPQHF.

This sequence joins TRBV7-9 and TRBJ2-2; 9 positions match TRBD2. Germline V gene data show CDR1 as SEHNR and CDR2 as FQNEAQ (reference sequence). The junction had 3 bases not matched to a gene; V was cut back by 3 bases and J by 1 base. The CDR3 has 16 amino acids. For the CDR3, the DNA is TGTGCCAGCAGCTTCTCTAGCGGGAAGAACACCGGGGAGCTGTTTTTT. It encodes CASSFSSGKNTGELFF.

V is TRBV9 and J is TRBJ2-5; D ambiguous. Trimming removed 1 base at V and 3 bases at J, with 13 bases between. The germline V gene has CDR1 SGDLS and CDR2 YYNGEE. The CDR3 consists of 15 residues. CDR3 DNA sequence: TGTGCCAGCAGCGTATACGCTGGCGGAAAAGAGACCCAGTACTTC. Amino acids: CASSVYAGGKETQYF.

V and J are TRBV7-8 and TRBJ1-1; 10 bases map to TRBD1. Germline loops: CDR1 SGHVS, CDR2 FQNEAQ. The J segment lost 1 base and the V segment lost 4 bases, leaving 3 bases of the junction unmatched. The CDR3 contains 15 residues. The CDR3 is CASSSRDRGNTEAFF. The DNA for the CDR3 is TGTGCCAGCAGCTCGAGGGACAGGGGGAACACTGAAGCTTTCTTT.

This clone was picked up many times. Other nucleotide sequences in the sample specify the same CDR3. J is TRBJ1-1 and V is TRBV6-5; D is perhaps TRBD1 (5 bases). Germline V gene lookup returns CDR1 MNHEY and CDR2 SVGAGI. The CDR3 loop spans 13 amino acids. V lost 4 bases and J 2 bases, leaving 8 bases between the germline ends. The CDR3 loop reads CASSLGLNTEAFF. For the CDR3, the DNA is TGTGCCAGCAGTTTGGGGCTTAACACTGAAGCTTTCTTT.

The CDR3 DNA reads TGTGCCAGCTCACCACCGTATTTCGCTGAAGCTTTCTTT. Its translation: CASSPPYFAEAFF. This sequence joins TRBV18 and TRBJ1-1; no reliable D call. The germline gives CDR1 KGHSH, CDR2 LQKENI. CDR3 length: 13 amino acids. The V end was cut by 0 bases, the J end by 6 bases, with 8 bases between.

CDR3 residues: CASSYSAGDTDTQYF. CDR3 DNA: TGTGCCAGCAGTTACTCCGCGGGGGACACAGATACGCAGTATTTT. V is TRBV6-6 and J is TRBJ2-3; TRBD2 matches at 7 bases. There are 15 residues in the CDR3. The V and J ends lost 0 bases and 2 bases, in that order; junction bases with no gene match: 2. Germline V CDR1 and CDR2: MNHNY, SVGAGI (reference sequence).

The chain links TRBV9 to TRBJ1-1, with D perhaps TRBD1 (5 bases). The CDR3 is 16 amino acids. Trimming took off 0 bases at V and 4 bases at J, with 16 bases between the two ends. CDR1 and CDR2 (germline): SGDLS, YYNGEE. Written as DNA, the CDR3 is TGTGCCAGCAGCGTAGGTGTGGGGGGGGTGAGCACTGAAGCTTTCTTT. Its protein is CASSVGVGGVSTEAFF.